Presented here are 25 T cell receptor beta chains from one specimen sequenced in a study of blood T cell repertoires in COVID-19. Sequenced by immunoSEQ multiplex PCR; TCRdb stores in-frame clones only, minus some. In the table there are under 60,000 clones, approximately 84% of which are singletons. Material: peripheral blood. The receptors were gathered from a man aged 60 to 69 with acute or convalescent COVID-19.

J is TRBJ1-3 and V is TRBV14; D is undetermined. V was pared by 4 bases and J by 6 bases, with 16 bases between. Per germline, CDR1 SGHDN and CDR2 FVKESK. This CDR3 contains 15 residues. CDR3 coding DNA: TGTGCCAGCAGCCCGACTACCACCCAAGCAAACACCATATATTTT. Its protein product is CASSPTTTQANTIYF.

The table lists this clone with a count of one. Within the sample, other DNA sequences also encode this same CDR3. This sequence joins TRBV18 and TRBJ2-4; D is perhaps TRBD2 (6 bases). Per the germline V gene, CDR1 is KGHSH and CDR2 is LQKENI. V dropped 0 bases and J dropped 0 bases, with 9 bases sitting between them. The CDR3 has 16 residues. In DNA, the CDR3 is TGTGCCAGCTCACCACCGGGGGGACTAGCCAAAAACATTCAGTACTTC. Translation gives CASSPPGGLAKNIQYF.

The chain links TRBV2 to TRBJ1-4, with no clear D. Trimming removed 3 bases at V and 7 bases at J, with 12 bases between. This CDR3 has 14 amino acids. Germline V gives CDR1 SNHLY, CDR2 FYNNEI. CDR3 coding DNA: TGTGCCAGCAGTGACAGGTTATTAATTGAAAAACTGTTTTTT. The encoded protein is CASSDRLLIEKLFF. Variable domain in full (rest from reference TRBV2 and TRBJ1-4): EPEVTQTPSHQVTQMGQEVILRCVPISNHLYFYWYRQILGQKVEFLVSFYNNEISEKSEIFDDQFSVERPDGSNFTLKIRSTKLEDSAMYFCASSDRLLIEKLFFGSGTQLSVL.

This sequence joins TRBV5-4 and TRBJ1-2, with D maybe TRBD1 (5 bases). Trimming cost V 0 bases and J 2 bases, with 17 bases left between them. Germline CDR1 is SGHNT and CDR2 is YYREEE (reference sequence). This CDR3 is 17 amino acids long. The CDR3 reads CASSLAPTGLPNYGYTF. For the CDR3, the DNA is TGTGCCAGCAGCTTGGCCCCGACGGGACTCCCGAACTATGGCTACACCTTC.

CDR3 residues: CASSLIGAGGLNEQFF. The CDR3 nucleotides read TGTGCCAGCAGCTTAATCGGAGCGGGGGGGCTCAATGAGCAGTTCTTC. The chain has TRBV7-3 and TRBJ2-1; TRBD2 matches 10 bases. This CDR3 is 16 amino acids long. V lost 1 base, J lost 6 bases, and 6 bases stayed unmatched. From germline, CDR1 is SGHTA and CDR2 FQGTGA.

The V gene is TRBV5-4, the J gene TRBJ1-1, with unresolved D. The V end was cut by 2 bases, the J end by 1 base, with 6 bases between. CDR3 length equals 13 residues. Per germline, CDR1 SGHNT and CDR2 YYREEE (reference sequence). CDR3 loop: CASSFKPNTEAFF. The CDR3 region has the DNA TGTGCCAGCAGCTTTAAGCCGAACACTGAAGCTTTCTTT. The full variable domain, with the rest looked up from reference TRBV5-4 and TRBJ1-1, is ETGVTQSPTHLIKTRGQQVTLRCSSQSGHNTVSWYQQALGQGPQFIFQYYREEENGRGNFPPRFSGLQFPNYSSELNVNALELDDSALYLCASSFKPNTEAFFGQGTRLTVV.

The count of this clone is one. This chain uses TRBV6-5 with TRBJ2-4; 7 positions agree with TRBD1. The ends lost 2 bases at V and 7 bases at J; junction bases unmatched: 5. This CDR3 is 14 amino acids long. Germline CDR1 reads MNHEY; CDR2 reads SVGAGI. CDR3 nucleotide sequence: TGTGCCAGCAGTTACCTGACAGGGCGGAACATTCAGTACTTC. Translated, it gives CASSYLTGRNIQYF.

In this sample, this clone turned up a few times. This chain links TRBV19 with TRBJ2-4; TRBD2 matches at 10 bases. Per germline, CDR1 LNHDA and CDR2 SQIVND (reference sequence). The CDR3 loop spans 14 amino acids. V lost 3 bases to trimming and J lost 9 bases; unmatched junction nucleotides: 5. The CDR3 protein is CASSILASGSIQYF. The CDR3 bases are TGTGCCAGTAGTATTTTAGCTAGCGGGAGCATTCAGTACTTC.

The J gene is TRBJ2-7, the V gene TRBV14; D unclear. The ends were cut back, 4 bases at V and 3 bases at J, with 10 bases in the middle. The CDR3 is made up of 13 amino acids. In germline, CDR1 is SGHDN, CDR2 FVKESK. CDR3 sequence: CASSRAGLYEQYF. CDR3 DNA: TGTGCCAGCAGCCGGGCAGGTCTCTACGAGCAGTACTTC.

This chain joins TRBV7-2 and TRBJ1-2; unclear D gene. V gave up 1 base and J gave up 8 bases, with 14 bases separating them. The CDR3 loop spans 14 amino acids. CDR1 SGHTA and CDR2 FQGNSA come from the germline V gene. CDR3 loop: CASSLGHEGRGYTF. The CDR3 nucleotides read TGTGCCAGCAGCTTAGGGCATGAGGGTCGCGGCTACACCTTC.

The chain recombines TRBV18 with TRBJ2-3, with 8 nucleotides matching TRBD1. Germline trimming cut 6 bases from V and 3 bases from J; bases unmatched to any gene: 11. The CDR3 runs to 16 residues. Germline-derived CDR1 and CDR2 are KGHSH and LQKENI. The CDR3 nucleotides read TGTGCCAGCTCCCCCGCGGCAGGGGGCCGTACAGATACGCAGTATTTT. It specifies CASSPAAGGRTDTQYF.

This chain connects TRBV6-5 to TRBJ2-4; D is unresolved. The CDR3 has 12 residues. Germline loops: CDR1 MNHEY, CDR2 SVGAGI. V lost 4 bases and J lost 6, with 7 bases in between. As DNA, the CDR3 is TGTGCCAGCAGTTCCTTTTTAAACATTCAGTACTTC. Its protein product is CASSSFLNIQYF.

The chain links TRBV2 to TRBJ2-2, with 7 bases fitting TRBD1. Losses at the gene ends were 6 bases for V and 7 bases for J; bases not matched to a gene: 11. Looked up from germline, CDR1 is SNHLY and CDR2 is FYNNEI. The CDR3 sequence is 15 residues long. CDR3 amino acids: CASSSGTVLIGELFF. CDR3 coding DNA: TGTGCCAGCAGCTCCGGGACAGTTTTAATCGGGGAGCTGTTTTTT.

The genes are TRBV6-5 and TRBJ2-7, with D tentatively TRBD2 (5 bases). V was trimmed by 2 bases and J by 4 bases, leaving 15 bases between them. The CDR3 is made up of 15 amino acids. The germline gives CDR1 MNHEY, CDR2 SVGAGI. CDR3 DNA: TGTGCCAGCAGTTACGTACGGGGTTCCGGGTACGAGCAGTACTTC. It is translated as CASSYVRGSGYEQYF.

This sequence joins TRBV11-2 and TRBJ2-1; D ambiguous. The CDR3 is made up of 15 amino acids. V was trimmed by 4 bases and J by 0 bases, leaving 10 bases between them. Per germline, CDR1 SGHAT and CDR2 FQNNGV. The CDR3 loop reads CASSWAAPSYNEQFF. The CDR3 DNA follows: TGTGCCAGCAGCTGGGCAGCACCCTCCTACAATGAGCAGTTCTTC. Based on the CDR3 plus reference TRBV11-2 and TRBJ2-1, the full variable domain is EAGVAQSPRYKIIEKRQSVAFWCNPISGHATLYWYQQILGQGPKLLIQFQNNGVVDDSQLPKDRFSAERLKGVDSTLKIQPAKLEDSAVYLCASSWAAPSYNEQFFGPGTRLTVL.

The chain has TRBV7-2 and TRBJ2-7, with D maybe TRBD2 (6 bases). With 1 base removed from V and 0 bases from J, the gap between germline ends came to 10 bases. This CDR3 has 15 amino acids. Germline CDR1 SGHTA, CDR2 FQGNSA. The CDR3 is CASSLGAGTSYEQYF. CDR3 coding DNA: TGTGCCAGCAGCTTAGGGGCGGGGACCTCCTACGAGCAGTACTTC.

Here the CDR3 reads CARLTRYSGYTF. The CDR3 coding sequence is TGTGCCCGCCTAACGCGGTACTCCGGCTACACCTTC. The chain joins TRBV30 to TRBJ1-2, with D uncertain. Germline CDR1 reads GTSNPN; CDR2 reads SVGIG (reference sequence). The CDR3 runs to 12 residues. V lost 8 bases and J 8 bases, leaving 18 bases between the germline ends.

V is TRBV9 and J is TRBJ1-1; TRBD1 is a possible D gene (6 bases). The CDR3 extends over 16 amino acids. CDR1 and CDR2 from the germline V gene are SGDLS and YYNGEE. V gave up 3 bases and J gave up 1 base, with 16 bases separating them. The DNA for the CDR3 is TGTGCCAGCAGCGCGCGGACAGACGTGGGGAACACTGAAGCTTTCTTT. It translates to CASSARTDVGNTEAFF.

The chain is built from TRBV12-3 or TRBV12-4 and TRBJ1-1; D remains ambiguous. V shed 2 bases and J shed 2 bases, with 6 bases lying between them. This CDR3 has 13 residues. CDR3 in DNA: TGTGCCAGCAGTTTAACAGCTAACACTGAAGCTTTCTTT. Translating it yields CASSLTANTEAFF.

The chain recombines TRBV28 with TRBJ2-5, with a tentative D call TRBD1 (5 bases). The CDR3 contains 13 residues. Trimming removed 4 bases at V and 5 bases at J, with 11 bases between. The germline V gene has CDR1 MDHEN and CDR2 SYDVKM. The CDR3 protein is CASSSSGRETQYF. The CDR3 DNA reads TGTGCCAGCAGTTCCTCAGGGCGGGAGACCCAGTACTTC.

This chain joins TRBV4-1 and TRBJ2-4; TRBD1 might be the D (8 bases). CDR1 and CDR2 (germline): MGHRA, YSYEKL. V lost 0 bases and J lost 3, with 18 bases in between. This CDR3 contains 18 residues. CDR3 coding DNA: TGCGCCAGCAGCCAAGATCTTGCAGGGGGCGGGGGCAAAAACATTCAGTACTTC. Its protein product is CASSQDLAGGGGKNIQYF.

The V gene is TRBV5-1, the J gene TRBJ2-1; D may be TRBD1 (5 bases). Trimming cost V 4 bases and J 5 bases, with 19 bases left between them. Germline V lookup: CDR1 SGHRS, CDR2 YFSETQ. This CDR3 contains 16 residues. This chain's CDR3 is CASSPIPDSPNNEQFF. The CDR3 DNA sequence: TGCGCCAGCAGCCCGATCCCTGACAGTCCGAACAATGAGCAGTTCTTC. Supplemented by reference TRBV5-1 and TRBJ2-1, the full variable domain reads KAGVTQTPRYLIKTRGQQVTLSCSPISGHRSVSWYQQTPGQGLQFLFEYFSETQRNKGNFPGRFSGRQFSNSRSEMNVSTLELGDSALYLCASSPIPDSPNNEQFFGPGTRLTVL.

This chain uses TRBV5-1 with TRBJ2-7; perhaps TRBD2 as D (6 bases). CDR1 SGHRS and CDR2 YFSETQ come from the germline V gene. Trimming took 5 bases from V and 2 from J, leaving 11 bases between them. The CDR3 is 13 amino acids. The CDR3 region is CASSRRAAYEQYF. CDR3 sequence (DNA): TGCGCCAGCAGTAGGAGGGCCGCCTACGAGCAGTACTTC.

CDR3 DNA sequence: TGTGCCAGCAGCTTAATGGGACTCTACGAGCAGTACTTC. Translation gives CASSLMGLYEQYF. V is TRBV7-9 and J is TRBJ2-7; perhaps TRBD2 as D (6 bases). Trimming took off 2 bases at V and 3 bases at J, with 8 bases between the two ends. Germline V gives CDR1 SEHNR, CDR2 FQNEAQ (reference sequence). The CDR3 runs to 13 residues.

This clone appeared a single time. This sequence joins TRBV15 and TRBJ2-1; D perhaps matches TRBD2 (6 bases). The CDR3 runs 15 residues. Trimming removed 0 bases at V and 4 bases at J, with 10 bases between. CDR1 LNHNV and CDR2 YYDKDF come from the germline V gene (reference sequence). CDR3 sequence (DNA): TGTGCCACCAGCAGAGATGTGGCGGGGTACAATGAGCAGTTCTTC. As protein: CATSRDVAGYNEQFF. Based on the CDR3 plus reference TRBV15 and TRBJ2-1, the full variable domain is DAMVIQNPRYQVTQFGKPVTLSCSQTLNHNVMYWYQQKSSQAPKLLFHYYDKDFNNEADTPDNFQSRRPNTSFCFLDIRSPGLGDTAMYLCATSRDVAGYNEQFFGPGTRLTVL.